This T cell receptor beta chain was recovered during a study of T cells in Graves' hyperthyroidism and ophthalmopathy. The study, taken as a whole, reports: Most expanded thyroid clonotypes above 0.001 also appeared in blood. Separation of ophthalmopathy from stable hyperthyroidism was achieved by a 13 V-J model.

RNA transcripts gave rise to amplified TCR beta CDR3 regions. A set of HTBI primers served as the primers for a first-round RT-PCR of the TCR CDR3. TCRdb analysed the multiplex PCR reads with MiXCR anew, one entry per CDR3 protein. This table has 650,000 to 700,000 distinct CDR3 sequences, approximately 15% appearing once. This clonotype showed up just a few times. Antigen: not known. The junction differs from germline at one of its ends, possibly a read error. Uncontrolled infections, other autoimmune diseases, pregnancy or lactation led to exclusion of patients. Germline loops: CDR1 SGHRS, CDR2 YFSETQ. CDR3 length equals 14 residues.

Sequences were obtained from blood. The V and J genes are TRBV5-1 and TRBJ2-1, with D tentatively TRBD2 (6 bases). The receptor comes from a man in his forties or fifties with Graves' hyperthyroidism. The DNA of the CDR3 is TGCGCCAGCAGCTTAATGGGGGGTCCGGATGAGCAGTCCTTC. As protein: CASSLMGGPDEQSF.